This T cell receptor (beta chain) was identified in a study of T cells in localized non-small cell lung cancer. This clone was seen only a few times. Its antigen is unknown. Sequencing used immunoSEQ multiplex PCR; TCRdb keeps in-frame clones, though not all of them. The sample holds 1,200 to 1,500 clones; about 19% are singletons and the top ten take approximately 19%. Germline CDR1 and CDR2: MNHGY and SAAAGT. The CDR3 length is 16 residues. Trimming took off 6 bases at V and 1 base at J, with 17 bases between the two ends. Notes on the study in general: Adjacent lung exhibited a median of 57 among the 100 most abundant tumor clones. Uninvolved adjacent lung had the highest recorded T cell clonality, with tumor below it. Tumor samples were not multi-region, leaving intratumor heterogeneity unexcluded.

J is TRBJ2-3 and V is TRBV6-8; a weak D match, TRBD2 (6 bases). The TCR comes from a female donor at least 60 years old with stage I squamous cell lung carcinoma. The sequencing used lung tumor tissue, collected before any cancer treatment. DNA for the CDR3: TGTGCCAGCAGCCCACTAGCAGAGGGGCGCACAGATACGCAGTATTTT. It codes for CASSPLAEGRTDTQYF.